The next 18 T cell receptor beta chains were all read from a single sample in a study of cytomegalovirus exposure and HLA in healthy donors. 60 Vbeta and 13 Jbeta primers were used in PCR. Measured with immunoSEQ multiplex PCR; TCRdb has only the in-frame clones, and not every one. The table includes around 130,000 clones, 65% to 75% detected once. The sample consisted of PBMCs. The receptors were gathered from a man in his forties in good health and CMV-seropositive.

V usage is TRBV6-1 and J usage is TRBJ2-7; D gene uncertain. Trimming cost V 2 bases and J 3 bases, with 5 bases left between them. The length of the CDR3 is 12 residues. The germline gives CDR1 MNHNS, CDR2 SASEGT. The CDR3 nucleotides read TGTGCCAGCAGTGAACAGTTCTACGAGCAGTACTTC. This sequence encodes CASSEQFYEQYF.

This clone was picked up one time. V and J are TRBV5-6 and TRBJ2-7; 10 bases line up with TRBD1. The germline CDR1 and CDR2 sequences are SGHDT and YYEEEE. With 2 bases clipped from V and 3 bases from J, the junction kept 8 bases outside the gene matches. The CDR3 is 16 amino acids. The CDR3 is CASSFLGDRGGYEQYF. In DNA, the CDR3 is TGTGCCAGCAGCTTCCTCGGGGACAGGGGAGGCTACGAGCAGTACTTC.

This sequence joins TRBV7-6 and TRBJ2-3, with 7 bases matching TRBD2. In germline, CDR1 is SGHVS, CDR2 FNYEAQ. This CDR3 spans 13 amino acids. V gave up 3 bases and J gave up 5 bases; unmatched junction bases: 2. CDR3 in DNA: TGTGCCAGCAGCTTGTCGGGAGGAGATACGCAGTATTTT. This translates into CASSLSGGDTQYF.

The CDR3 nucleotides read TGTGCCAGTCTGAGGGCAAGGTTTAATGAAAAACTGTTTTTT. Translating it yields CASLRARFNEKLFF. V and J are TRBV2 and TRBJ1-4; D uncertain. The CDR3 contains 14 residues. With 9 bases removed from V and 4 bases from J, the gap between germline ends came to 15 bases. Germline-derived CDR1 and CDR2 are SNHLY and FYNNEI.

The CDR3: CSVPSGAGELFF. The CDR3 DNA is TGCAGCGTGCCCTCAGGGGCCGGGGAGCTGTTTTTT. This chain connects TRBV29-1 to TRBJ2-2, with a tentative D call TRBD1 (6 bases). The CDR3 extends over 12 amino acids. Deletions cut 6 bases from V and 6 bases from J, with 11 bases between. Per the germline V gene, CDR1 is SQVTM and CDR2 is ANQGSEA.

This clone was observed a handful of times. V usage is TRBV19 and J usage is TRBJ2-1; the match to TRBD2 covers 8 bases. Per the germline V gene, CDR1 is LNHDA and CDR2 is SQIVND (reference sequence). The CDR3 spans 13 residues. Trimming removed 3 bases from V and 7 bases from J; junction bases left unmatched: 2. The CDR3 DNA follows: TGTGCCAGTAGTATTGGCGGGAGGAATGAGCAGTTCTTC. This encodes CASSIGGRNEQFF.

The chain is built from TRBV10-2 and TRBJ2-5; D unresolved. The CDR3 is made up of 14 amino acids. Germline V CDR1 and CDR2: WSHSY, SAAADI. Trimming shortened V by 0 bases and J by 1 base, and 6 bases separated the two germline ends. As DNA, the CDR3 is TGCGCCAGCAGTGAGTCGGCAAGCCAAGAGACCCAGTACTTC. Translated, it gives CASSESASQETQYF.

J is TRBJ1-1 and V is TRBV2; the D is unclear. Trimming stripped 8 bases from V and 0 bases from J, with 13 bases between. The germline CDR1 and CDR2 sequences are SNHLY and FYNNEI. The CDR3 runs 14 residues. The CDR3 coding sequence is TGTGCCAGCCGAAACGACTTATTGAACACTGAAGCTTTCTTT. It codes for CASRNDLLNTEAFF.

The rearrangement links TRBV6-1 to TRBJ2-7; weak D call: TRBD1 (5 bases). The V and J ends lost 8 bases and 4 bases respectively, with 9 bases between them. CDR3 size: 11 residues. CDR1 and CDR2 (germline): MNHNS, SASEGT. CDR3 DNA: TGTGCCAGCTCAAGACAGTACGAGCAGTACTTC. Protein sequence: CASSRQYEQYF.

CDR3 loop: CASSKGPSSSYNSPLHF. CDR3 nucleotide sequence: TGTGCCAGCAGCAAGGGGCCTTCGAGCTCCTATAATTCACCCCTCCACTTT. V usage is TRBV21-1 and J usage is TRBJ1-6; TRBD1, as called in the table, went unchecked against the DNA. TRBV21-1 is a recognized pseudogene. This CDR3 spans 17 amino acids.

A single count supports this clone. The chain has TRBV4-1 and TRBJ1-2; D is unresolved. The CDR3 length is 16 residues. V lost 0 bases to trimming and J lost 7 bases, with 18 bases between them. CDR1 is MGHRA, CDR2 YSYEKL, per germline. The CDR3 nucleotides are TGCGCCAGCAGCCAAGATCAGGCGGACTCAAAGGGTGGCTACACCTTC. Residues: CASSQDQADSKGGYTF.

The CDR3 here is CASSPHGGVYGYTF. The DNA of the CDR3 is TGTGCCAGCAGCCCCCATGGGGGGGTCTATGGCTACACCTTC. This sequence joins TRBV14 and TRBJ1-2, with a possible D match to TRBD1 (5 bases). The ends were cut back, 4 bases at V and 4 bases at J, with 13 bases in the middle. CDR3 length: 14 residues. Germline V gene lookup returns CDR1 SGHDN and CDR2 FVKESK. The variable domain in full, with the rest retrieved from reference TRBV14 and TRBJ1-2, is EAGVTQFPSHSVIEKGQTVTLRCDPISGHDNLYWYRRVMGKEIKFLLHFVKESKQDESGMPNNRFLAERTGGTYSTLKVQPAELEDSGVYFCASSPHGGVYGYTFGSGTRLTVV.

This chain connects TRBV19 to TRBJ2-5; 14 bases align to TRBD2. This CDR3 region has 18 residues. Trimming removed 4 bases from V and 5 bases from J; junction bases left unmatched: 12. CDR1 is LNHDA and CDR2 is SQIVND in the germline V gene (reference sequence). This CDR3 is CASSKGLAGGRSRETQYF. The CDR3 coding sequence is TGTGCCAGTAGTAAAGGACTAGCGGGAGGCCGGAGCCGGGAGACCCAGTACTTC.

The chain recombines TRBV28 with TRBJ1-2, with D unclear. The CDR3 has 11 residues. V gave up 9 bases and J gave up 5 bases, with 10 bases separating them. Germline CDR1 is MDHEN and CDR2 is SYDVKM. CDR3: CASQVQYGYTF. For the CDR3, the DNA is TGTGCCAGTCAGGTACAGTATGGCTACACCTTC.

The chain couples TRBV5-1 to TRBJ2-2; TRBD2 aligns across 7 bases. The CDR3 totals 16 residues. V shed 7 bases and J 7 bases; nucleotides not matched to a gene: 16. CDR1 is SGHRS, CDR2 YFSETQ, per germline. CDR3 nucleotides: TGCGCCAGCTGCAGCAGCGGGAATTGGGTACACGGGGAGCTGTTTTTT. It encodes CASCSSGNWVHGELFF.

The J gene is TRBJ2-1, the V gene TRBV5-1; 9 bases are shared with TRBD2. Per germline, CDR1 SGHRS and CDR2 YFSETQ. V gave up 1 base and J gave up 8 bases; unmatched junction bases: 7. This CDR3 comprises 15 residues. CDR3 protein: CASSLIAGGPDEQFF. As DNA, the CDR3 is TGCGCCAGCAGCTTGATCGCGGGAGGGCCTGATGAGCAGTTCTTC.

The rearrangement joins TRBV6-5 to TRBJ1-1; no clear D. CDR3 length equals 13 residues. V lost 0 bases, J lost 0 bases, and 2 bases lay in between. Germline V gives CDR1 MNHEY, CDR2 SVGAGI. CDR3 amino acids: CASSYSMNTEAFF. CDR3 in DNA: TGTGCCAGCAGTTACTCCATGAACACTGAAGCTTTCTTT.

The rearrangement joins TRBV5-1 to TRBJ2-3; 10 nucleotides line up with TRBD1. The CDR3 consists of 15 residues. Germline V gene sequence: CDR1 SGHRS, CDR2 YFSETQ. V was pared by 6 bases and J by 5 bases, with 9 bases of the junction left unmatched. The CDR3 loop reads CASTLRTGGGDTQYF. CDR3 sequence (DNA): TGCGCCAGCACCCTCCGGACAGGGGGTGGAGATACGCAGTATTTT.